The 2 T cell receptor beta chains presented below share a single source sample, sequenced in a study of T-cell reconstitution after alpha-beta-depleted transplantation in children. Unique molecular identifiers were used to barcode this TCRbeta library. TCRdb re-analysed the PCR reads in MiXCR, keeping a single row per CDR3 protein. In the table there are roughly 610,000 distinct CDR3 sequences, more than 9% of which are singletons. The material sequenced was PBMCs from the stem cell graft donor, taken from the stem cell graft. These receptors were taken from a human donor who donated a stem cell graft to a child with acute myeloid leukemia.

This clonotype was counted between two and nine times. V and J are TRBV7-9 and TRBJ1-1; D not certain. V was cut by 3 bases and J by 5 bases, with 19 bases left in between. This CDR3 is built from 16 residues. Germline V CDR1 and CDR2: SEHNR, FQNEAQ (reference sequence). The CDR3 sequence is CASSFIGAAAGTEAFF. In DNA form, the CDR3 reads TGTGCCAGCAGCTTTATTGGCGCGGCGGCGGGGACTGAAGCTTTCTTT.

The chain joins TRBV6-1 to TRBJ1-3; D call uncertain. Germline V gene lookup returns CDR1 MNHNS and CDR2 SASEGT. The V gene lost 4 bases and the J gene lost 3 bases, with 10 bases spanning the gap. The CDR3 length is 14 residues. The CDR3 here is CASSADLGGNTIYF. For the CDR3, the DNA is TGTGCCAGCAGTGCTGACCTGGGTGGAAACACCATATATTTT.